The T cell receptor (beta chain) under discussion was sequenced for a study of shared T cell receptors in the human thymus. Only in-frame clones appear in the TCRdb table, and some are missing; sequencing was by immunoSEQ multiplex PCR. The sample holds about 710,000 clones, around 87% seen once. The length of the CDR3 is 17 residues. Per germline, CDR1 LNHNV and CDR2 YYDKDF (reference sequence). J gave up 6 bases and V 5 bases, and 13 bases lay outside the gene matches. The sample was also reused in another study, on human thymus T cells. From that second work: Serving as donors were healthy Finnish infants, each of whom was having open corrective surgery for congenital heart defects. Thymic material originated from resections removed in the course of corrective heart surgery. V and J gene usage appeared biased in thymic and blood repertoires. In unrelated individuals, thymic repertoires overlapped highly, according to related research.

The receptor comes from a boy younger than two with a congenital heart defect. The source material was thymocytes. This chain uses TRBV15 with TRBJ1-6; 7 nucleotides match TRBD1. As DNA, the CDR3 is TGTGCCACCAGCGGCCGATACAGGGGACTTGCTAATTCACCCCTCCACTTT. This sequence encodes CATSGRYRGLANSPLHF.